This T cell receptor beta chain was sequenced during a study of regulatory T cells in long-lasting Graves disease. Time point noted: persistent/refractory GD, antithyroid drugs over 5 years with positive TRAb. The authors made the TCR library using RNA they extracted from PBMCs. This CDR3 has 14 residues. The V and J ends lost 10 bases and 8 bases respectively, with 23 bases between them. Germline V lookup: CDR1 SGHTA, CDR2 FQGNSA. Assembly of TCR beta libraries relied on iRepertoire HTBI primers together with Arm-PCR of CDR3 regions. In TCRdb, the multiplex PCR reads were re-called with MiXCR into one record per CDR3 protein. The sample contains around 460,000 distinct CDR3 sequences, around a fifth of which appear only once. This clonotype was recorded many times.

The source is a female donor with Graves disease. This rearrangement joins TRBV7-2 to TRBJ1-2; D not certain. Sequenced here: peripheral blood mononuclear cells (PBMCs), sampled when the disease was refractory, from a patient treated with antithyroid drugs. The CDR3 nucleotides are TGTGCCACCCAAGTAGGGCTAGACACAGACGGCTACACCTTC. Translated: CATQVGLDTDGYTF.